The next 14 T cell receptor beta chains were all read from a single sample in a study of beta chain features in type 1 diabetes. Study-level findings and limits: There was a moderate but significant shortening of TCRB CDR3s in all four CD4+ subsets of Type 1 diabetes patients.

Their recognized antigens are unknown. Reverse transcription of all isolated RNA meant that expressed TCRB transcripts were sequenced. The method was immunoSEQ multiplex PCR; TCRdb's version includes in-frame clones alone and lacks a portion of them. The sample includes roughly 400,000 clones, roughly a tenth of them seen just once. Sequencing used central memory CD4+ T cells from blood. Receptor source: a man younger than 45 with type 1 diabetes.

This chain links TRBV7-6 with TRBJ2-6; 7 bases are shared with TRBD2. This CDR3 is built from 16 residues. The J segment lost 2 bases and the V segment lost 6 bases, leaving 7 bases of the junction unmatched. Germline assignment: CDR1 SGHVS and CDR2 FNYEAQ. The chain's CDR3 is CASSSRLAAGANVLTF. The CDR3, as DNA: TGTGCCAGCAGTTCAAGACTAGCTGCTGGGGCCAACGTCCTGACTTTC.

This clone has only a few counts. The chain has TRBV28 and TRBJ2-1, with 7 nucleotides matching TRBD2. With 4 bases clipped from V and 2 bases from J, the junction kept 11 bases outside the gene matches. The CDR3 is made up of 17 amino acids. In germline, CDR1 is MDHEN, CDR2 SYDVKM. CDR3 DNA: TGTGCCAGCAGTTCCCCCGGGGCGGGGGTTGCCTACAATGAGCAGTTCTTC. This translates into CASSSPGAGVAYNEQFF.

This clone was detected a few times. The genes are TRBV5-4 and TRBJ1-4; 7 nucleotides align to TRBD1. V lost 4 bases to trimming and J lost 7 bases; unmatched junction nucleotides: 16. The CDR3 covers 17 residues. Germline values: CDR1 SGHNT, CDR2 YYREEE (reference sequence). The CDR3 loop reads CASSTLRQGQEGEKLFF. The CDR3, as DNA: TGTGCCAGCAGCACCTTACGACAGGGCCAGGAGGGTGAAAAACTGTTTTTT. Using reference TRBV5-4 and TRBJ1-4 for the parts outside the CDR3, the full variable domain is ETGVTQSPTHLIKTRGQQVTLRCSSQSGHNTVSWYQQALGQGPQFIFQYYREEENGRGNFPPRFSGLQFPNYSSELNVNALELDDSALYLCASSTLRQGQEGEKLFFGSGTQLSVL.

Only a few counts were recorded for this clone. The junction departs from germline at one end; a sequencing error may be responsible. The chain uses TRBV10-3 and TRBJ1-3; D uncertain. The CDR3 covers 15 residues. From germline, CDR1 is ENHRY and CDR2 SYGVKD. The CDR3 region has the DNA TGTGCCAGCAGTCCCCGGCAGCCTCCTGGAAACACCATATATTTT. Translation: CASSPRQPPGNTIYF.

The sample holds many counts of this clone. This chain connects TRBV29-1 to TRBJ2-3; D remains ambiguous. The CDR3 runs to 12 residues. Germline values: CDR1 SQVTM, CDR2 ANQGSEA. Trimming pared 1 base from V and 5 bases from J, leaving 7 bases between. This CDR3 reads CSVEGLRDTQYF. As DNA, the CDR3 is TGCAGCGTTGAAGGGTTGAGAGATACGCAGTATTTT.

This clone appeared a few times. The V gene is TRBV6-5, the J gene TRBJ1-2; 7 bases fit TRBD1. CDR1 is MNHEY, CDR2 SVGAGI, per germline. J was trimmed by 6 bases and V by 0 bases; bases with no gene match: 1. The CDR3 has 13 residues. CDR3 nucleotide sequence: TGTGCCAGCAGTTACTCAACAGGGGATGGCTACACCTTC. This translates into CASSYSTGDGYTF.

Comments on this clone: A much larger clone lies a single base off, so this may be a read error. V and J are TRBV4-1 and TRBJ2-5; no firm D call. Looked up from germline, CDR1 is MGHRA and CDR2 is YSYEKL. The CDR3 is 13 amino acids. Trimming left V 1 base short and J 4 bases short, with 7 bases between. The CDR3 region is CASSQAGSETQYF. CDR3 in DNA: TGCGCCAGCAGCCAAGCAGGATCAGAGACCCAGTACTTC.

This clone has a handful of counts. The rearrangement uses TRBV5-4 and TRBJ2-2; the D is unclear. The germline gives CDR1 SGHNT, CDR2 YYREEE (reference sequence). The V and J ends lost 0 bases and 7 bases respectively, with 4 bases between them. The CDR3 totals 12 residues. The CDR3 DNA reads TGTGCCAGCAGCTTGGACGGCGGGGAGCTGTTTTTT. Translated, it gives CASSLDGGELFF.

CDR3: CASSYLGRAEQFF. Written as DNA, the CDR3 is TGTGCCAGCAGTTACCTCGGGAGGGCTGAGCAGTTCTTC. The chain is built from TRBV6-5 and TRBJ2-1; TRBD2 matches at 8 bases. CDR3 length equals 13 residues. Germline assignment: CDR1 MNHEY and CDR2 SVGAGI. V lost 2 bases and J lost 9; bases outside the gene matches: 3.

This clone was seen at least ten times. The chain joins TRBV18 to TRBJ1-2; 7 nucleotides align to TRBD1. V shed 3 bases, J shed 4 bases, and the junction held 5 bases outside the gene matches. The CDR3 consists of 14 residues. Germline CDR1 and CDR2: KGHSH and LQKENI. CDR3 DNA sequence: TGTGCCAGCTCACCTGACAGGGTCCCCTATGGCTACACCTTC. Residues: CASSPDRVPYGYTF. Complete variable domain (other parts from reference TRBV18 and TRBJ1-2): NAGVMQNPRHLVRRRGQEARLRCSPMKGHSHVYWYRQLPEEGLKFMVYLQKENIIDESGMPKERFSAEFPKEGPSILRIQQVVRGDSAAYFCASSPDRVPYGYTFGSGTRLTVV.

V usage is TRBV21-1 and J usage is TRBJ2-2; the D call of TRBD2 is as the table states it, not checked on the DNA. TRBV21-1 is termed a pseudogene. This CDR3 has 15 amino acids. The CDR3 here is CASSDRLDPGGELFF. The CDR3 DNA is TGTGCCAGCAGCGACCGACTAGACCCCGGCGGGGAGCTGTTTTTT.

This clone turned up a few times. The gene calls are TRBV2 and TRBJ2-2; 8 nucleotides match TRBD1. This CDR3 is 16 amino acids long. Per the germline V gene, CDR1 is SNHLY and CDR2 is FYNNEI. With 2 bases clipped from V and 0 bases from J, the junction kept 2 bases outside the gene matches. In DNA form, the CDR3 reads TGTGCCAGCAGTGAAATGGGACAGGCGAACACCGGGGAGCTGTTTTTT. Amino acids: CASSEMGQANTGELFF. Full variable domain (missing parts from reference TRBV2 and TRBJ2-2): EPEVTQTPSHQVTQMGQEVILRCVPISNHLYFYWYRQILGQKVEFLVSFYNNEISEKSEIFDDQFSVERPDGSNFTLKIRSTKLEDSAMYFCASSEMGQANTGELFFGEGSRLTVL.

The table lists this clone with a few counts. The V and J genes are TRBV4-1 and TRBJ2-7; a weak D match, TRBD1 (6 bases). The CDR3 runs 19 residues. With 4 bases removed from V and 5 bases from J, the gap between germline ends came to 30 bases. Germline V gene lookup returns CDR1 MGHRA and CDR2 YSYEKL. Written as DNA, the CDR3 is TGCGCCAGCAGCCCTAGGACCAGGGGTGAGGGACGTGTCCGCCACGAGCAGTACTTC. Translating gives CASSPRTRGEGRVRHEQYF.

This chain connects TRBV28 to TRBJ1-1; D unclear. The CDR3 is 17 amino acids. Germline assignment: CDR1 MDHEN and CDR2 SYDVKM. V was clipped by 2 bases and J by 0 bases, with 16 bases between them. CDR3 region: CASSLMPVGAMNTEAFF. In DNA, the CDR3 is TGTGCCAGCAGTTTAATGCCGGTGGGAGCCATGAACACTGAAGCTTTCTTT. Looking up the rest from reference TRBV28 and TRBJ1-1 gives the full variable domain: DVKVTQSSRYLVKRTGEKVFLECVQDMDHENMFWYRQDPGLGLRLIYFSYDVKMKEKGDIPEGYSVSREKKERFSLILESASTNQTSMYLCASSLMPVGAMNTEAFFGQGTRLTVV.